One sample yielded the 29 T cell receptor beta chains listed below, sequenced in a study of blood T cell repertoires in COVID-19 (TCRdb year 2020). Receptors were amplified or captured by the immunoSEQ multiplex PCR assay. TCRdb took this table from immuneACCESS and kept in-frame rearrangements with V and J called. Such tables lack part of the clones; where checked against another copy, unresolved V genes explain under half of the gap, and the rest is unexplained. The sample table holds approximately 190,000 clones, of which around 80% were seen once. The biggest ten clones account for about 8% of the sample. Source material: peripheral blood. Receptors were obtained from a woman aged 55-70 years with COVID-19, enrolled during active disease.

This chain links TRBV7-9 with TRBJ1-1; possible D gene TRBD1, 6 bases. The CDR3 runs to 11 residues. Trimming took 1 base from V and 10 from J, leaving 7 bases between them. Germline V gives CDR1 SEHNR, CDR2 FQNEAQ (reference sequence). The DNA for the CDR3 is TGTGCCAGCAGCTTAGGAGGGGGAGCTTTCTTT. Protein product: CASSLGGGAFF.

The J gene is TRBJ1-1, the V gene TRBV6-1; D remains ambiguous. The CDR3 spans 10 residues. V lost 2 bases and J lost 11, with 6 bases in between. Germline V gives CDR1 MNHNS, CDR2 SASEGT. The DNA for the CDR3 is TGTGCCAGCAGTGAATTCCGGGCTTTCTTT. Its translation: CASSEFRAFF.

The chain recombines TRBV15 with TRBJ2-5; 9 bases agree with TRBD2. Germline V gene sequence: CDR1 LNHNV, CDR2 YYDKDF (reference sequence). This CDR3 contains 15 residues. Losses at the gene ends were 2 bases for V and 5 bases for J; bases not matched to a gene: 6. CDR3: CATSRFISGGETQYF. DNA of the CDR3: TGTGCCACCAGCAGATTCATTAGCGGGGGTGAGACCCAGTACTTC.

This chain uses TRBV6-1 with TRBJ2-7; D possibly corresponds to TRBD2 (5 bases). The CDR3 totals 15 residues. The V end was cut by 2 bases, the J end by 0 bases, with 11 bases between. The germline V gene encodes CDR1 MNHNS and CDR2 SASEGT. The CDR3 protein is CASSERADGSYEQYF. CDR3 DNA: TGTGCCAGCAGTGAAAGAGCGGACGGCTCCTACGAGCAGTACTTC.

The rearrangement links TRBV5-4 to TRBJ1-2; tentative D call: TRBD1 (5 bases). Deletions cut 4 bases from V and 1 base from J, with 8 bases between. The CDR3 runs to 13 residues. Germline V gives CDR1 SGHNT, CDR2 YYREEE (reference sequence). CDR3 protein: CASSQDSNYGYTF. CDR3 nucleotide sequence: TGTGCCAGCAGCCAAGACAGTAACTATGGCTACACCTTC.

This chain connects TRBV14 to TRBJ2-5; D is unresolved. The V and J ends lost 0 bases and 0 bases respectively, with 8 bases between them. Germline V gene sequence: CDR1 SGHDN, CDR2 FVKESK. The CDR3 covers 15 residues. CDR3 DNA sequence: TGTGCCAGCAGCCAAGATTCACAGCACCAAGAGACCCAGTACTTC. Its protein is CASSQDSQHQETQYF. Using reference TRBV14 and TRBJ2-5 for the parts outside the CDR3, the full variable domain is EAGVTQFPSHSVIEKGQTVTLRCDPISGHDNLYWYRRVMGKEIKFLLHFVKESKQDESGMPNNRFLAERTGGTYSTLKVQPAELEDSGVYFCASSQDSQHQETQYFGPGTRLLVL.

The V call is TRBV5-1, the J call TRBJ2-7, with 10 bases aligning to TRBD1. Trimming took 2 bases from V and 4 from J; bases not matched to a gene: 15. Germline V gene data show CDR1 as SGHRS and CDR2 as YFSETQ. The CDR3 is 18 residues long. The CDR3 protein is CASSLHGTGANLGYEQYF. The DNA of the CDR3 is TGCGCCAGCAGCTTACACGGGACAGGGGCCAACTTGGGATACGAGCAGTACTTC. Full variable domain (rest looked up from reference TRBV5-1 and TRBJ2-7): KAGVTQTPRYLIKTRGQQVTLSCSPISGHRSVSWYQQTPGQGLQFLFEYFSETQRNKGNFPGRFSGRQFSNSRSEMNVSTLELGDSALYLCASSLHGTGANLGYEQYFGPGTRLTVT.

The chain has TRBV28 and TRBJ2-3, with 7 bases identical to TRBD1. V shed 8 bases and J 8 bases; nucleotides not matched to a gene: 10. CDR1 MDHEN and CDR2 SYDVKM come from the germline V gene. This CDR3 has 13 residues. The CDR3 region is CASGQGVPPTQYF. CDR3 sequence (DNA): TGTGCCAGCGGCCAGGGGGTGCCCCCTACGCAGTATTTT.

In its sample, this clone was seen a few times. The chain is built from TRBV7-6 and TRBJ1-4; possibly TRBD1 for D (5 bases). CDR3 size: 15 residues. Trimming removed 5 bases from V and 0 bases from J, with 10 bases in between. Germline V gene sequence: CDR1 SGHVS, CDR2 FNYEAQ. Here the CDR3 reads CASSLSGTTNEKLFF. CDR3 sequence (DNA): TGTGCCAGCAGCCTATCAGGGACAACTAATGAAAAACTGTTTTTT.

The rearrangement links TRBV21-1 to TRBJ1-2; the table's D call, TRBD1, was not checked against the DNA. TRBV21-1 is a recognized pseudogene. The CDR3 is 13 amino acids. CDR3 in DNA: TGTGCCAGCAGCAAGACAGAGAACTATGGCTACACCTTC. It specifies CASSKTENYGYTF.

As to this clone: This same CDR3 is encoded by further DNA sequences in the sample. The V gene is TRBV9, the J gene TRBJ2-5; D not resolved. There are 11 residues in the CDR3. Trimming shortened V by 2 bases and J by 5 bases, and 4 bases separated the two germline ends. Germline V gives CDR1 SGDLS, CDR2 YYNGEE. The CDR3 protein is CASSVAETQYF. The CDR3 bases are TGTGCCAGCAGCGTTGCGGAGACCCAGTACTTC.

This chain joins TRBV12-3 or TRBV12-4 and TRBJ1-1; D is unresolved. Between the trimmed V and J ends, which lost 6 bases and 0 bases, there was a span of 8 bases. CDR3 length: 13 residues. CDR3 coding DNA: TGTGCCAGCAGGGGGAGAATGAACACTGAAGCTTTCTTT. This gives the protein CASRGRMNTEAFF.

This clone turned up a few times. The V gene is TRBV7-3, the J gene TRBJ2-5, with 12 bases identical to TRBD2. The J segment lost 4 bases and the V segment lost 5 bases, leaving 8 bases of the junction unmatched. Germline V gene data show CDR1 as SGHTA and CDR2 as FQGTGA. The CDR3 consists of 16 residues. CDR3 sequence reads: CASSQGPGLAGETQYF. The CDR3 DNA follows: TGTGCCAGCAGCCAAGGGCCGGGACTAGCGGGAGAGACCCAGTACTTC.

V is TRBV6-6 and J is TRBJ1-2; maybe TRBD1 (5 bases). V was shortened by 5 bases and J by 0 bases, with 16 bases between the two germline ends. The CDR3 runs 16 residues. The germline V gene has CDR1 MNHNY and CDR2 SVGAGI (reference sequence). CDR3 residues: CASSLGSTGANYGYTF. The CDR3 DNA follows: TGTGCCAGCAGTCTGGGCTCCACAGGAGCTAACTATGGCTACACCTTC.

The count of this clone is one. J is TRBJ2-2 and V is TRBV3-1 (or the pseudogene TRBV3-2); D might be TRBD2 (6 bases). Germline lookup yields CDR1 LGHDT and CDR2 YNNKEL (reference sequence). V dropped 2 bases and J dropped 7 bases, with 20 bases sitting between them. The CDR3 has 17 amino acids. The CDR3 DNA follows: TGTGCCAGCAGCCAACAACCTAGCACGGGGGTGGTCGGGGAGCTGTTTTTT. Its translation is CASSQQPSTGVVGELFF.

The gene calls are TRBV6-1 and TRBJ2-7, with D tentatively TRBD1 (5 bases). The CDR3 is 15 residues long. Between the trimmed V and J ends, which lost 3 bases and 3 bases, there was a span of 15 bases. Germline assignment: CDR1 MNHNS and CDR2 SASEGT. The CDR3 coding sequence is TGTGCCAGCAGTGAGTTTAGAGGTACAGGCTACGAGCAGTACTTC. This encodes CASSEFRGTGYEQYF.

Of note for this clone: Relative to the germline gene, one junction end is altered; a read error may explain this. This chain uses TRBV6-6 with TRBJ1-1; D remains ambiguous. Germline CDR1 reads MNHNY; CDR2 reads SVGAGI (reference sequence). The CDR3 is made up of 11 amino acids. The CDR3 DNA reads as TGTGCCAGCAGTCATAACAGTGAAGCTTTCTTT. This gives the protein CASSHNSEAFF.

J is TRBJ1-5 and V is TRBV18; D is ambiguous. Per germline, CDR1 KGHSH and CDR2 LQKENI. Trimming removed 1 base from V and 5 bases from J, with 9 bases in between. There are 14 residues in the CDR3. In nucleotides, the CDR3 is TGTGCCAGCTCACCACTCAACAGCTATCAGCCCCAGCATTTT. This sequence encodes CASSPLNSYQPQHF. Full variable domain (rest looked up from reference TRBV18 and TRBJ1-5): NAGVMQNPRHLVRRRGQEARLRCSPMKGHSHVYWYRQLPEEGLKFMVYLQKENIIDESGMPKERFSAEFPKEGPSILRIQQVVRGDSAAYFCASSPLNSYQPQHFGDGTRLSIL.

This chain uses TRBV9 with TRBJ2-1; a weak D match, TRBD2 (6 bases). The CDR3 covers 14 residues. Germline CDR1 and CDR2: SGDLS and YYNGEE. V lost 0 bases and J 4 bases, leaving 8 bases between the germline ends. The CDR3 nucleotides read TGTGCCAGCAGCGTAGGAGGGACTTACAATGAGCAGTTCTTC. This sequence encodes CASSVGGTYNEQFF.

The chain links TRBV2 to TRBJ1-2; no firm D call. CDR3 length equals 16 residues. Trimming left V 3 bases short and J 3 bases short, with 17 bases between. Per the germline V gene, CDR1 is SNHLY and CDR2 is FYNNEI. CDR3 sequence (DNA): TGTGCCAGCAGTGACCCCCCCGGCGGGCGTGACTATGGCTACACCTTC. Translated, it gives CASSDPPGGRDYGYTF.

This rearrangement joins TRBV11-2 to TRBJ2-7; 8 bases fit TRBD1. The CDR3 totals 16 residues. CDR1 and CDR2 (germline): SGHAT, FQNNGV. V gave up 1 base and J gave up 4 bases; unmatched junction bases: 9. The CDR3 protein is CASSLVLDRVRYEQYF. CDR3 DNA: TGTGCCAGCAGCTTAGTTTTGGACAGGGTGAGGTACGAGCAGTACTTC.

In its sample, this clone was seen once. This chain links TRBV5-1 with TRBJ2-3; the match to TRBD2 covers 8 bases. In germline, CDR1 is SGHRS, CDR2 YFSETQ. Germline trimming cut 4 bases from V and 4 bases from J; bases unmatched to any gene: 11. The CDR3 sequence is 16 residues long. The chain's CDR3 is CASSLQGGTRADTQYF. The CDR3 nucleotides are TGCGCCAGCAGCCTACAGGGAGGGACTAGGGCAGATACGCAGTATTTT.

The count of this clone is one. The chain is built from TRBV28 and TRBJ1-4; 10 bases match TRBD1. Germline lookup yields CDR1 MDHEN and CDR2 SYDVKM. J gave up 11 bases and V 2 bases, and 8 bases lay outside the gene matches. The CDR3 is made up of 15 amino acids. DNA for the CDR3: TGTGCCAGCAGTTTAACCGGGACAGGGGTGAAGAAACTGTTTTTT. Its translation: CASSLTGTGVKKLFF.

This chain links TRBV5-1 with TRBJ1-2; D might be TRBD1 (6 bases). The ends were cut back, 3 bases at V and 8 bases at J, with 17 bases in the middle. CDR1 SGHRS and CDR2 YFSETQ come from the germline V gene. The CDR3 length is 14 residues. For the CDR3, the DNA is TGCGCCAGCAGCTGGGGGACACCTAACGGAGGCTACACCTTC. Translated: CASSWGTPNGGYTF.

The chain employs TRBV28 and TRBJ2-5; possibly TRBD2 for D (6 bases). The CDR3 extends over 14 amino acids. Germline assignment: CDR1 MDHEN and CDR2 SYDVKM. Trimming removed 0 bases at V and 4 bases at J, with 9 bases between. The DNA for the CDR3 is TGTGCCAGCAGTTTATGGCTGGAGGGAGAGACCCAGTACTTC. Translating it yields CASSLWLEGETQYF.

The chain is built from TRBV7-9 and TRBJ2-1; a weak D match, TRBD2 (6 bases). The CDR3 consists of 17 residues. Trimming cost V 2 bases and J 2 bases, with 16 bases left between them. CDR1 SEHNR and CDR2 FQNEAQ come from the germline V gene (reference sequence). CDR3 protein: CASSLSTIGGTYNEQFF. The CDR3 coding sequence is TGTGCCAGCAGCTTATCTACTATCGGCGGGACCTACAATGAGCAGTTCTTC.

The V gene is TRBV6-5, the J gene TRBJ1-4, with a possible D match to TRBD1 (6 bases). V was clipped by 6 bases and J by 7 bases, with 15 bases between them. The CDR3 runs to 14 residues. Germline CDR1 reads MNHEY; CDR2 reads SVGAGI. CDR3 coding DNA: TGTGCCAGCAGCGTAACGGGGGGGCTTGAAAAACTGTTTTTT. It translates to CASSVTGGLEKLFF.

The chain joins TRBV15 to TRBJ2-2; maybe TRBD2 (6 bases). With 1 base removed from V and 5 bases from J, the gap between germline ends came to 11 bases. This CDR3 is 15 amino acids long. Germline lookup yields CDR1 LNHNV and CDR2 YYDKDF (reference sequence). CDR3 bases: TGTGCCACCAGCAGAGGGAGGGCGAGGACCGGGGAGCTGTTTTTT. It codes for CATSRGRARTGELFF.

This clone showed up just a few times. The gene calls are TRBV5-6 and TRBJ1-4; TRBD1 matches 7 bases. CDR1 and CDR2 from the germline V gene are SGHDT and YYEEEE. The CDR3 runs 15 residues. V lost 0 bases, J lost 4 bases, and 3 bases stayed unmatched. DNA of the CDR3: TGTGCCAGCAGCTTGGAGCAGGGGGGTAATGAAAAACTGTTTTTT. The encoded protein is CASSLEQGGNEKLFF.